Sequencing of this TCR beta chain was carried out in a study of regulatory and conventional T cells in RAG deficiency. Study results and caveats: RAG-deficient patients showed markedly lower Shannon entropy and higher Simpson indices than control T-cell subsets. Omenn patients showed >80% Treg-Tconv overlap and shorter CDR3 lengths. Other subsets showed roughly 9.9-fold reductions, but Treg unique TCR beta sequences fell approximately 90-fold in these patients.

Data came from immunoSEQ multiplex PCR; TCRdb stores just in-frame clones and leaves some out. The sample lists several thousand clones, about 89% occurring once. In regard to this clone: Its antigen is not known.

The CDR3 covers 14 residues. CDR1 and CDR2 (germline): SNHLY, FYNNEI. The V and J ends lost 7 bases and 5 bases respectively, with 15 bases between them. Blood CD4+ CD25-high CD127-low regulatory T cells supplied the genomic DNA template. The sample was also linked to a second study, of regulatory T cells. That paper adds: Primers: 52 TRBV forward and 13 TRBJ reverse.

The chain joins TRBV2 to TRBJ2-1; D is ambiguous. This receptor was taken from a human donor in good health. Sequencing was carried out using Tregs sorted from blood. The CDR3, as DNA: TGTGCCAGCATGAGCACTGGGATCAACAATGAGCAGTTCTTC. Its protein is CASMSTGINNEQFF.